These T cell receptor beta chains were read from a single sample in a study of T cell responses to AZD1222 COVID-19 vaccine. Here immunoSEQ multiplex PCR was the method, and the copy in TCRdb shows in-frame clones only, minus some. Of 180,000 or so clones listed, around nine tenths are singletons. Material: peripheral blood, obtained 28 days after the second AZD1222 dose. The receptors derive from an adult who received the AZD1222 COVID-19 vaccine. The CDR3 runs from the conserved cysteine through the conserved F or W. D genes are given only for firm matches. Expanded clones are given a class, and other clones once, few, many or no size at all.

clone_size: once; cdr3_length: 15; j_call: TRBJ1-1; v_call: TRBV7-9; d_call: TRBD1; cdr3_aa: CASSLEGRGLSEAFF; cdr3_nt: TGTGCCAGCAGCTTAGAAGGCAGGGGGCTCTCTGAAGCTTTCTTT
clone_size: -; cdr3_length: 17; j_call: TRBJ2-2; v_call: TRBV24-1; d_call: TRBD2; cdr3_aa: CATSDETSGRNTGELFF; cdr3_nt: TGTGCCACCAGTGATGAGACTAGCGGGAGGAACACCGGGGAGCTGTTTTTT
clone_size: -; cdr3_length: 13; j_call: TRBJ1-5; v_call: TRBV6-5; d_call: -; cdr3_aa: CASRTGRNQPQHF; cdr3_nt: TGTGCCAGCAGAACAGGGCGCAATCAGCCCCAGCATTTT
clone_size: -; cdr3_length: 14; j_call: TRBJ1-4; v_call: TRBV25-1; d_call: -; cdr3_aa: CASSDGGRNEKLFF; cdr3_nt: TGTGCCAGCAGTGACGGTGGACGGAATGAAAAACTGTTTTTT
clone_size: -; cdr3_length: 15; j_call: TRBJ2-7; v_call: TRBV7-2; d_call: -; cdr3_aa: CASSPVGTEAYEQYF; cdr3_nt: TGTGCCAGCAGCCCAGTGGGGACGGAGGCCTACGAGCAGTACTTC
clone_size: -; cdr3_length: 16; j_call: TRBJ2-1; v_call: TRBV27; d_call: TRBD2; cdr3_aa: CASTPGGRGSYNEQFF; cdr3_nt: TGTGCCAGCACCCCTGGCGGGAGAGGGTCCTACAATGAGCAGTTCTTC
clone_size: -; cdr3_length: 13; j_call: TRBJ1-1; v_call: TRBV7-9; d_call: -; cdr3_aa: CASDTGLNTEAFF; cdr3_nt: TGTGCCAGCGATACTGGGCTGAACACTGAAGCTTTCTTT
clone_size: -; cdr3_length: 16; j_call: TRBJ1-2; v_call: TRBV27; d_call: -; cdr3_aa: CASSRLTGSSGYGYTF; cdr3_nt: TGTGCCAGCAGTAGGTTGACCGGCAGCTCGGGATATGGCTACACCTTC
clone_size: -; cdr3_length: 16; j_call: TRBJ2-1; v_call: TRBV2; d_call: -; cdr3_aa: CASSVDRSSSYNEQFF; cdr3_nt: TGTGCCAGCAGTGTCGACAGGTCCAGCTCCTACAATGAGCAGTTCTTC
clone_size: -; cdr3_length: 13; j_call: TRBJ2-7; v_call: TRBV5-1; d_call: -; cdr3_aa: CASSRGARYEQYF; cdr3_nt: TGCGCCAGCAGCCGCGGGGCTCGGTACGAGCAGTACTTC
clone_size: -; cdr3_length: 14; j_call: TRBJ1-1; v_call: TRBV18; d_call: -; cdr3_aa: CASSRQEGSTEAFF; cdr3_nt: TGTGCCAGCTCAAGACAGGAAGGAAGCACTGAAGCTTTCTTT
clone_size: -; cdr3_length: 15; j_call: TRBJ2-2; v_call: TRBV9; d_call: TRBD1; cdr3_aa: CASSVGQGAVGELFF; cdr3_nt: TGTGCCAGCAGCGTAGGACAGGGAGCGGTCGGGGAGCTGTTTTTT
clone_size: -; cdr3_length: 14; j_call: TRBJ2-7; v_call: TRBV20-1; d_call: TRBD2; cdr3_aa: CSASYGRYLGEQYF; cdr3_nt: TGCAGTGCTAGTTACGGGAGGTATTTGGGCGAGCAGTACTTC
clone_size: -; cdr3_length: 15; j_call: TRBJ1-5; v_call: TRBV18; d_call: -; cdr3_aa: CASSATTGSNQPQHF; cdr3_nt: TGTGCCAGCTCAGCGACTACCGGGAGCAATCAGCCCCAGCATTTT
clone_size: -; cdr3_length: 14; j_call: TRBJ1-4; v_call: TRBV3-1/TRBV3-2; d_call: TRBD1; cdr3_aa: CASSQTGGREKLFF; cdr3_nt: TGTGCCAGCAGCCAAACAGGGGGTCGAGAAAAACTGTTTTTT
clone_size: -; cdr3_length: 16; j_call: TRBJ1-5; v_call: TRBV6-1; d_call: TRBD1; cdr3_aa: CASSQGQGGLLQPQHF; cdr3_nt: TGTGCCAGCAGTCAAGGACAGGGCGGACTTCTTCAGCCCCAGCATTTT
clone_size: -; cdr3_length: 15; j_call: TRBJ2-1; v_call: TRBV6-2/TRBV6-3; d_call: TRBD2; cdr3_aa: CASSYRASGHNEQFF; cdr3_nt: TGTGCCAGCAGTTACCGGGCTAGCGGCCACAATGAGCAGTTCTTC
clone_size: -; cdr3_length: 14; j_call: TRBJ1-6; v_call: TRBV6-2/TRBV6-3; d_call: TRBD1; cdr3_aa: CASSRQGQNSPLHF; cdr3_nt: TGTGCCAGCAGTCGACAGGGTCAAAATTCACCCCTCCACTTT
clone_size: -; cdr3_length: 13; j_call: TRBJ1-1; v_call: TRBV27; d_call: -; cdr3_aa: CASSTSKSTEAFF; cdr3_nt: TGTGCCAGCAGTACCTCGAAAAGTACTGAAGCTTTCTTT
clone_size: -; cdr3_length: 15; j_call: TRBJ2-7; v_call: TRBV27; d_call: -; cdr3_aa: CASSPQGNMAYEQYF; cdr3_nt: TGTGCCAGCAGTCCCCAGGGGAACATGGCCTACGAGCAGTACTTC
clone_size: -; cdr3_length: 17; j_call: TRBJ2-1; v_call: TRBV28; d_call: TRBD2; cdr3_aa: CASSFRSGLAGDNEQFF; cdr3_nt: TGTGCCAGCAGTTTTCGATCGGGACTAGCGGGGGACAATGAGCAGTTCTTC
clone_size: -; cdr3_length: 15; j_call: TRBJ2-1; v_call: TRBV6-1; d_call: TRBD2; cdr3_aa: CASSSLADTYNEQFF; cdr3_nt: TGTGCCAGCAGTTCTCTAGCGGATACCTACAATGAGCAGTTCTTC
clone_size: -; cdr3_length: 15; j_call: TRBJ2-7; v_call: TRBV7-9; d_call: TRBD1; cdr3_aa: CASSLMGDSSYEQYF; cdr3_nt: TGTGCCAGCAGCTTAATGGGGGACAGTTCCTACGAGCAGTACTTC
clone_size: -; cdr3_length: 13; j_call: TRBJ2-3; v_call: TRBV5-6; d_call: -; cdr3_aa: CASSFTTTDTQYF; cdr3_nt: TGTGCCAGCAGCTTTACCACCACAGATACGCAGTATTTT
clone_size: -; cdr3_length: 12; j_call: TRBJ2-7; v_call: TRBV12-3/TRBV12-4; d_call: -; cdr3_aa: CASSPDRYEQYF; cdr3_nt: TGTGCCAGCAGCCCCGACAGGTACGAGCAGTACTTC
clone_size: -; cdr3_length: 16; j_call: TRBJ1-3; v_call: TRBV19; d_call: TRBD1; cdr3_aa: CASSIETGWSRNTIYF; cdr3_nt: TGTGCCAGTAGTATAGAGACAGGGTGGTCGAGAAACACCATATATTTT
clone_size: few; cdr3_length: 12; j_call: TRBJ2-1; v_call: TRBV5-4; d_call: -; cdr3_aa: CASSFFDNEQFF; cdr3_nt: TGTGCCAGCAGCTTTTTTGACAATGAGCAGTTCTTC
clone_size: once; cdr3_length: 15; j_call: TRBJ2-3; v_call: TRBV9; d_call: TRBD2; cdr3_aa: CASSVSGSYGDTQYF; cdr3_nt: TGTGCCAGCAGCGTTAGCGGGAGTTATGGGGATACGCAGTATTTT
clone_size: -; cdr3_length: 15; j_call: TRBJ2-3; v_call: TRBV21-1; d_call: -; cdr3_aa: CASSKDNSPTDTQYF; cdr3_nt: TGTGCCAGCAGCAAAGATAACAGCCCCACAGATACGCAGTATTTT
clone_size: -; cdr3_length: 9; j_call: TRBJ2-1; v_call: TRBV20-1; d_call: -; cdr3_aa: CSVAVEQFF; cdr3_nt: TGCAGTGTGGCGGTTGAGCAGTTCTTC
clone_size: -; cdr3_length: 15; j_call: TRBJ2-3; v_call: TRBV10-3; d_call: TRBD1; cdr3_aa: CATHPSTGEADTQYF; cdr3_nt: TGTGCCACCCACCCTTCGACAGGGGAAGCAGATACGCAGTATTTT
clone_size: -; cdr3_length: 15; j_call: TRBJ2-5; v_call: TRBV3-1/TRBV3-2; d_call: TRBD2; cdr3_aa: CASSQASGTLIQQYF; cdr3_nt: TGTGCCAGCAGCCAAGCTAGCGGGACCCTCATCCAACAGTACTTC
clone_size: -; cdr3_length: 12; j_call: TRBJ1-3; v_call: TRBV4-1; d_call: -; cdr3_aa: CASSRGGNTIYF; cdr3_nt: TGCGCCAGCAGCCGAGGTGGAAACACCATATATTTT
clone_size: -; cdr3_length: 14; j_call: TRBJ1-1; v_call: TRBV7-3; d_call: TRBD1; cdr3_aa: CASSRSGQDTEAFF; cdr3_nt: TGTGCCAGCAGCCGCTCGGGACAGGACACTGAAGCTTTCTTT
clone_size: -; cdr3_length: 15; j_call: TRBJ1-4; v_call: TRBV14; d_call: TRBD1; cdr3_aa: CASSPRQGAREKLFF; cdr3_nt: TGTGCCAGCAGCCCGCGACAGGGGGCGCGAGAAAAACTGTTTTTT
clone_size: -; cdr3_length: 17; j_call: TRBJ2-7; v_call: TRBV5-6; d_call: TRBD2; cdr3_aa: CASSSPGGGPQTREQYF; cdr3_nt: TGTGCCAGCAGCTCCCCCGGGGGGGGTCCCCAAACGAGGGAGCAGTACTTC
clone_size: once; cdr3_length: 15; j_call: TRBJ1-6; v_call: TRBV10-3; d_call: -; cdr3_aa: CAIRYPDTYNSPLHF; cdr3_nt: TGTGCCATCAGGTACCCGGACACTTATAATTCACCCCTCCACTTT
clone_size: -; cdr3_length: 11; j_call: TRBJ1-1; v_call: TRBV6-6; d_call: -; cdr3_aa: CASSYRQKAFF; cdr3_nt: TGTGCCAGCAGTTACCGGCAGAAAGCTTTCTTT
clone_size: -; cdr3_length: 16; j_call: TRBJ2-1; v_call: TRBV4-3; d_call: TRBD2; cdr3_aa: CASSQTFAGGWYEQFF; cdr3_nt: TGCGCCAGCAGCCAAACCTTTGCGGGGGGTTGGTATGAGCAGTTCTTC
clone_size: -; cdr3_length: 13; j_call: TRBJ1-1; v_call: TRBV6-5; d_call: -; cdr3_aa: CASSLILNTEAFF; cdr3_nt: TGTGCCAGCAGCTTAATATTGAACACTGAAGCTTTCTTT
clone_size: -; cdr3_length: 16; j_call: TRBJ1-2; v_call: TRBV28; d_call: TRBD1; cdr3_aa: CASSWPFGQGAEGYTF; cdr3_nt: TGTGCCAGCAGTTGGCCTTTCGGGCAGGGGGCTGAGGGCTACACCTTC
clone_size: -; cdr3_length: 14; j_call: TRBJ1-5; v_call: TRBV7-9; d_call: -; cdr3_aa: CASTRGGENQPQHF; cdr3_nt: TGTGCCAGCACCCGAGGAGGGGAAAATCAGCCCCAGCATTTT
clone_size: -; cdr3_length: 13; j_call: TRBJ1-2; v_call: TRBV28; d_call: -; cdr3_aa: CASLTTGSYGYTF; cdr3_nt: TGTGCCAGCCTTACTACAGGATCCTATGGCTACACCTTC
clone_size: -; cdr3_length: 13; j_call: TRBJ1-5; v_call: TRBV2; d_call: TRBD1; cdr3_aa: CASMRDRDQPQHF; cdr3_nt: TGTGCCAGCATGCGGGACAGGGATCAGCCCCAGCATTTT
clone_size: -; cdr3_length: 15; j_call: TRBJ2-2; v_call: TRBV3-1/TRBV3-2; d_call: -; cdr3_aa: CASSRSEGVTGELFF; cdr3_nt: TGTGCCAGCAGCCGAAGTGAAGGAGTCACCGGGGAGCTGTTTTTT
clone_size: -; cdr3_length: 15; j_call: TRBJ1-2; v_call: TRBV9; d_call: -; cdr3_aa: CASRRGSLLNYGYTF; cdr3_nt: TGTGCCAGCAGAAGGGGGAGTTTGTTGAACTATGGCTACACCTTC
clone_size: -; cdr3_length: 16; j_call: TRBJ2-2; v_call: TRBV5-4; d_call: TRBD2; cdr3_aa: CASSLASGGRTGELFF; cdr3_nt: TGTGCCAGCAGCTTGGCGAGCGGGGGTCGTACCGGGGAGCTGTTTTTT
clone_size: -; cdr3_length: 12; j_call: TRBJ1-5; v_call: TRBV12-3/TRBV12-4; d_call: TRBD1; cdr3_aa: CASSNRGQPQHF; cdr3_nt: TGTGCCAGCAGCAACAGGGGACAGCCCCAGCATTTT
clone_size: -; cdr3_length: 15; j_call: TRBJ2-3; v_call: TRBV25-1; d_call: -; cdr3_aa: CASSDPGHSTDTQYF; cdr3_nt: TGTGCCAGCAGTGACCCGGGACACAGCACAGATACGCAGTATTTT
clone_size: -; cdr3_length: 11; j_call: TRBJ2-2; v_call: TRBV29-1; d_call: -; cdr3_aa: CSVGEAGELFF; cdr3_nt: TGCAGCGTAGGGGAGGCCGGGGAGCTGTTTTTT
clone_size: -; cdr3_length: 13; j_call: TRBJ2-7; v_call: TRBV4-2; d_call: -; cdr3_aa: CASSWGQGEEQYF; cdr3_nt: TGTGCCAGCAGCTGGGGCCAGGGTGAAGAGCAGTACTTC
clone_size: -; cdr3_length: 16; j_call: TRBJ1-3; v_call: TRBV27; d_call: -; cdr3_aa: CASSLWDDISGNTIYF; cdr3_nt: TGTGCCAGCAGTTTATGGGACGACATCTCTGGAAACACCATATATTTT
clone_size: once; cdr3_length: 14; j_call: TRBJ1-5; v_call: TRBV5-1; d_call: -; cdr3_aa: CASSLAGAEQPQHF; cdr3_nt: TGCGCCAGCAGCTTGGCAGGGGCTGAGCAGCCCCAGCATTTT